This T cell receptor (beta chain) is drawn from a study of blood T cell repertoires in COVID-19. About the research overall: The United States, Italy and Spain supplied acute and convalescent COVID-19 samples.

This clone occurred once. TCRdb keeps only in-frame clones here, not all; method: immunoSEQ multiplex PCR. The data show about 370,000 clones, roughly 90% seen once. Seattle's enrolled individuals joined amid active infection and were then monitored longitudinally. In germline, CDR1 is SGDLS, CDR2 YYNGEE. Deletions cut 0 bases from V and 0 bases from J, with 19 bases between. The CDR3 is 20 residues long. The rearrangement links TRBV9 to TRBJ2-6, with D possibly being TRBD1 (5 bases). The source of this sequence is a woman aged 30 to 39 with COVID-19, enrolled during active disease. Sequenced sample: peripheral blood. The CDR3 DNA is TGTGCCAGCAGCGTAGGGTTGGGGCAGGCATATTCCTCTGGGGCCAACGTCCTGACTTTC. This encodes CASSVGLGQAYSSGANVLTF.